This TCR beta chain is drawn from a study of cytomegalovirus exposure and HLA in healthy donors. Study-wide findings and caveats: Available immune exposure information was restricted to CMV serostatus only.

A note on this clone: Its antigen is as yet unknown.

Healthy bone marrow donors formed the donor group. CDR1 and CDR2 from the germline V gene are SGHTA and FQGNSA. The CDR3 covers 14 residues. The V and J ends lost 8 bases and 6 bases, in that order; junction bases with no gene match: 7. Primers: 60 Vbeta forward and 13 Jbeta reverse. Some clones are missing from TCRdb's copy, which holds only in-frame ones; the method was immunoSEQ multiplex PCR. The sample yields 74,000 or so clones, over 70% seen once. The sequenced sample consisted of PBMCs. The genes are TRBV7-2 and TRBJ1-2; 12 bases are shared with TRBD1. The TCR sequence derives from a male donor in good health and CMV-seropositive. This chain's CDR3 is CASQRDRGQDGYTF. DNA for the CDR3: TGTGCCAGCCAGCGGGACAGGGGGCAGGATGGCTACACCTTC.